These 14 T cell receptor beta chains were all obtained from the same sample, sequenced in a study of T cell changes during pregnancy in multiple sclerosis. The assay was immunoSEQ multiplex PCR, and TCRdb's table has in-frame clones only and misses some. The repertoire includes fewer than 140,000 clones, roughly 92% of them detected once, and around 1.5% sits in the top ten. Source: peripheral blood, taken after pregnancy. The receptors shown here come from a female donor with multiple sclerosis, enrolled in a pregnancy study.

This chain links TRBV5-6 with TRBJ2-1; tentative D call: TRBD1 (5 bases). V lost 5 bases, J lost 10 bases, and 10 bases lay in between. This CDR3 has 11 residues. CDR1 SGHDT and CDR2 YYEEEE come from the germline V gene. CDR3 loop: CASSTPGEQFF. CDR3 sequence (DNA): TGTGCCAGCAGTACCCCAGGGGAGCAGTTCTTC.

A note on this clone: Other DNA sequences in the same sample also yield this CDR3. The chain is built from TRBV7-8 and TRBJ1-2, with 8 bases aligning to TRBD1. This CDR3 has 14 amino acids. Germline V gene data show CDR1 as SGHVS and CDR2 as FQNEAQ. Trimming cost V 3 bases and J 4 bases; bases outside gene matches: 4. CDR3 region: CASSLGDRGYGYTF. CDR3 in DNA: TGTGCCAGCAGCTTGGGTGACAGGGGCTATGGCTACACCTTC.

CDR3 loop: CASSRLGELFF. In DNA, the CDR3 is TGTGCCAGCAGCCGCCTAGGGGAGCTGTTTTTT. This chain connects TRBV4-2 to TRBJ2-2; unclear D gene. The CDR3 runs 11 residues. Trimming removed 4 bases from V and 8 bases from J, with 5 bases in between. The V gene's germline CDR1 is LGHNA and CDR2 YNFKEQ.

DNA for the CDR3: TGTGCCAGCAGCCGAGCGGACAGGCCTAACTATGGCTACACCTTC. Its translation is CASSRADRPNYGYTF. The chain combines TRBV9 with TRBJ1-2; TRBD1 matches at 7 bases. V was clipped by 4 bases and J by 0 bases; unmatched bases: 6. The length of the CDR3 is 15 residues. CDR1 is SGDLS, CDR2 YYNGEE, per germline.

This rearrangement joins TRBV5-1 to TRBJ1-1; a possible D gene is TRBD1 (5 bases). The CDR3 has 13 amino acids. V lost 4 bases and J lost 1, with 8 bases in between. Germline CDR1 SGHRS, CDR2 YFSETQ. For the CDR3, the DNA is TGCGCCAGCAGCCGAACAGGGAACACTGAAGCTTTCTTT. This translates into CASSRTGNTEAFF.

The CDR3 is CASSRRLAGVNEQFF. CDR3 in DNA: TGCGCCAGCAGCCGGCGACTAGCGGGAGTTAATGAGCAGTTCTTC. V gene TRBV5-1 combines with J gene TRBJ2-1; TRBD2 matches 12 bases. From germline, CDR1 is SGHRS and CDR2 YFSETQ. The CDR3 is 15 amino acids. V lost 4 bases and J lost 7; bases outside the gene matches: 6.

The rearrangement uses TRBV5-1 and TRBJ2-7, with TRBD1 as a possible D gene (6 bases). The germline V and J ends were trimmed by 0 bases and 2 bases, with 12 bases remaining between them. The CDR3 runs 15 residues. In germline, CDR1 is SGHRS, CDR2 YFSETQ. In nucleotides, the CDR3 is TGCGCCAGCAGCTTGGGGGGGACACCTACCTACGAGCAGTACTTC. Translated: CASSLGGTPTYEQYF.

The chain has TRBV5-4 and TRBJ1-1; D gene ambiguous. The CDR3 sequence is 17 residues long. The germline V gene encodes CDR1 SGHNT and CDR2 YYREEE (reference sequence). V gave up 0 bases and J gave up 1 base, with 16 bases separating them. The CDR3 reads CASSLGGKHSPNTEAFF. The CDR3 bases are TGTGCCAGCAGCTTGGGAGGGAAACATTCGCCGAACACTGAAGCTTTCTTT.

V usage is TRBV28 and J usage is TRBJ2-3; TRBD2 agrees at 8 bases. This CDR3 comprises 22 residues. Germline CDR1 and CDR2: MDHEN and SYDVKM. With V trimmed by 7 bases and J by 0 bases, 27 bases remained unmatched. CDR3 sequence reads: CASTVPVRVAGLLGPSTDTQYF. For the CDR3, the DNA is TGTGCCAGCACCGTACCGGTCCGGGTAGCGGGACTCCTAGGACCTAGCACAGATACGCAGTATTTT.

The count of this clone is one. This chain connects TRBV21-1 to TRBJ1-1; TRBD1 is the table's D call, not checked against the DNA. TRBV21-1 is noted as a pseudogene. This CDR3 has 23 residues. For the CDR3, the DNA is TGTGCCAGCAGCAAAGGCAAGATCATCCGGGACAGGGCACGATCCCCCGTGAACACTGAAGCTTTCTTT. Translation gives CASSKGKIIRDRARSPVNTEAFF.

This rearrangement joins TRBV2 to TRBJ2-2; TRBD2 matches 10 bases. CDR1 and CDR2 (germline): SNHLY, FYNNEI. Trimming at V came to 6 bases and at J to 4 bases, leaving 8 bases not matched to a gene. The CDR3 consists of 16 residues. In DNA form, the CDR3 reads TGTGCCAGCAGAGAACTAGCGGGGTTGGTCACCGGGGAGCTGTTTTTT. It translates to CASRELAGLVTGELFF.

The rearrangement joins TRBV27 to TRBJ2-7; the D is unclear. Germline CDR1 and CDR2: MNHEY and SMNVEV (reference sequence). The CDR3 extends over 11 amino acids. Trimming took off 6 bases at V and 9 bases at J, with 12 bases between the two ends. CDR3: CASSSPLGQYF. CDR3 nucleotide sequence: TGTGCCAGCAGCTCCCCCCTCGGGCAGTACTTC.

The chain joins TRBV13 to TRBJ2-3; TRBD2 aligns across 13 bases. The germline CDR1 and CDR2 sequences are PRHDT and FYEKMQ (reference sequence). V was clipped by 6 bases and J by 7 bases; unmatched bases: 7. This CDR3 contains 15 residues. The CDR3 coding sequence is TGTGCCAGCAGACGGACTAGCGGGGGCCAGTATACGCAGTATTTT. Translation gives CASRRTSGGQYTQYF.

This rearrangement joins TRBV5-1 to TRBJ2-3; TRBD2 matches at 13 bases. Losses at the gene ends were 3 bases for V and 2 bases for J; bases not matched to a gene: 3. CDR3 length: 16 residues. Germline CDR1 and CDR2: SGHRS and YFSETQ. This chain's CDR3 is CASSSGLAGVTDTQYF. The CDR3 DNA follows: TGCGCCAGCAGCTCCGGACTAGCGGGGGTCACAGATACGCAGTATTTT.